Below, 31 T cell receptor beta chains from the same sample are listed, as sequenced in a study of molecular identifiers for immune sequencing clone quantification. TCRdb processed the PCR reads anew with MiXCR; each CDR3 protein has one entry. The sample shows approximately 680,000 distinct CDR3 sequences, 25% of them seen only once. Input material: naive CD8+ T cells from blood, with Jurkat cell RNA spiked in. The subset: FACS-sorted CD8+CD4-CCR7+CD45RA+ naive T cells. The receptors shown here come from a human donor in good health. Some libraries in this study had Jurkat cell RNA spiked in.

This clonotype was found many times. The rearrangement links TRBV20-1 to TRBJ1-5; D is uncertain. Germline CDR1 and CDR2: DFQATT and SNEGSKA (reference sequence). Trimming took 0 bases from V and 9 from J, leaving 15 bases between them. The CDR3 has 14 amino acids. The CDR3 DNA sequence: TGCAGTGCTAGAGATCCCCCGCGCGGGGTGCCCCAGCATTTT. Its translation: CSARDPPRGVPQHF.

This clonotype has more than one count but fewer than ten. V usage is TRBV24-1 and J usage is TRBJ2-2; 8 bases line up with TRBD2. Losses at the gene ends were 9 bases for V and 6 bases for J; bases not matched to a gene: 8. Germline V gene data show CDR1 as KGHDR and CDR2 as SFDVKD. The CDR3 contains 14 residues. This chain's CDR3 is CATCGSSGAGELFF. The CDR3 DNA reads TGTGCCACCTGTGGAAGTAGCGGGGCCGGGGAGCTGTTTTTT.

The chain has TRBV4-3 and TRBJ2-7, with D perhaps TRBD2 (5 bases). The CDR3 is 16 amino acids. Deletions cut 0 bases from V and 2 bases from J, with 14 bases between. Looked up from germline, CDR1 is LGHNA and CDR2 is YSLEER. For the CDR3, the DNA is TGCGCCAGCAGCCAAGATTCGACGGGATCAACCTACGAGCAGTACTTC. It is translated as CASSQDSTGSTYEQYF.

A remark on this clonotype: This sequence may be a read error, since a much larger clone differs from it by one base. The chain is built from TRBV10-2 and TRBJ2-5, with D uncertain. Germline V lookup: CDR1 WSHSY, CDR2 SAAADI. V was shortened by 8 bases and J by 9 bases, with 19 bases between the two germline ends. The CDR3 runs 13 residues. The CDR3 DNA follows: TGCGCCAGCCGCCAATTGAGTCTGGAGCCCCAGTACTTC. Protein: CASRQLSLEPQYF.

This clonotype was counted a few times. J is TRBJ2-7 and V is TRBV5-6; 8 bases map to TRBD1. Trimming at V came to 4 bases and at J to 7 bases, leaving 7 bases not matched to a gene. The length of the CDR3 is 13 residues. Looked up from germline, CDR1 is SGHDT and CDR2 is YYEEEE. CDR3 sequence (DNA): TGTGCCAGCAGCCTCCCGGACAGGGAAGAGCAGTACTTC. It encodes CASSLPDREEQYF.

This clonotype occurred a few times. V and J are TRBV28 and TRBJ2-1; D may be TRBD2 (6 bases). This CDR3 has 15 residues. CDR1 MDHEN and CDR2 SYDVKM come from the germline V gene. Trimming took 6 bases from V and 0 from J, leaving 12 bases between them. The CDR3 nucleotides read TGTGCCAGCAGGACCGGGACTGGCTCCTACAATGAGCAGTTCTTC. Its protein product is CASRTGTGSYNEQFF.

This clonotype was counted only a few times. The rearrangement uses TRBV7-9 and TRBJ1-1, with D perhaps matching TRBD1 (6 bases). There are 15 residues in the CDR3. Germline CDR1 and CDR2: SEHNR and FQNEAQ (reference sequence). Deletions cut 5 bases from V and 0 bases from J, with 13 bases between. As DNA, the CDR3 is TGTGCCAGCAGCCCGGACAGCGCGATGAACACTGAAGCTTTCTTT. It translates to CASSPDSAMNTEAFF. The entire variable domain, with the rest obtained from reference TRBV7-9 and TRBJ1-1, is as follows: DTGVSQNPRHKITKRGQNVTFRCDPISEHNRLYWYRQTLGQGPEFLTYFQNEAQLEKSRLLSDRFSAERPKGSFSTLEIQRTEQGDSAMYLCASSPDSAMNTEAFFGQGTRLTVV.

At least ten counts were recorded for this clonotype. J is TRBJ2-3 and V is TRBV5-1, with unresolved D. The germline V gene has CDR1 SGHRS and CDR2 YFSETQ. The CDR3 contains 15 residues. The germline V and J ends were trimmed by 2 bases and 0 bases, with 10 bases remaining between them. This CDR3 reads CASSFYPASTDTQYF. The CDR3 DNA follows: TGCGCCAGCAGCTTTTATCCGGCGAGCACAGATACGCAGTATTTT.

The genes are TRBV5-1 and TRBJ2-1; D is possibly TRBD2 (5 bases). From germline, CDR1 is SGHRS and CDR2 YFSETQ. The CDR3 runs to 15 residues. Trimming stripped 5 bases from V and 2 bases from J, with 14 bases between. CDR3 nucleotides: TGCGCCAGCAGTAGCCTGGGGAGTACCTACAATGAGCAGTTCTTC. It yields the protein CASSSLGSTYNEQFF.

About this clonotype: The junction shows a germline mismatch at one end, possibly a read error. The rearrangement joins TRBV10-3 to TRBJ2-1; D not resolved. Germline V gene data show CDR1 as ENHRY and CDR2 as SYGVKD. This CDR3 is built from 12 residues. CDR3 sequence reads: CPIRTQTNEQFF. CDR3 coding DNA: TGTCCCATCAGGACGCAAACTAATGAGCAGTTCTTC.

In regard to this clonotype: Since a much larger clone is just one base distant, this may be a read error. This rearrangement joins TRBV6-2 or TRBV6-3 to TRBJ2-7, with no clear D. The CDR3 is made up of 13 amino acids. The germline gives CDR1 MNHEY, CDR2 SVGEGT. CDR3 loop: CTSTLRWGSEQYF. Written as DNA, the CDR3 is TGTACCAGCACCTTACGTTGGGGAAGCGAGCAGTACTTC.

In this sample, this clonotype turned up a few times. The chain is built from TRBV11-2 and TRBJ2-1; 8 nucleotides agree with TRBD2. The V and J ends lost 5 bases and 2 bases, in that order; junction bases with no gene match: 5. Looked up from germline, CDR1 is SGHAT and CDR2 is FQNNGV. The CDR3 runs to 15 residues. CDR3 loop: CASSQNSGTYNEQFF. In DNA form, the CDR3 reads TGTGCCAGCAGCCAAAATAGCGGGACCTACAATGAGCAGTTCTTC. Using reference TRBV11-2 and TRBJ2-1 for the parts outside the CDR3, the full variable domain is EAGVAQSPRYKIIEKRQSVAFWCNPISGHATLYWYQQILGQGPKLLIQFQNNGVVDDSQLPKDRFSAERLKGVDSTLKIQPAKLEDSAVYLCASSQNSGTYNEQFFGPGTRLTVL.

About this clonotype: Since a much larger clone is just one base distant, this may be a read error. The chain carries TRBV7-2 and TRBJ1-5; 7 positions agree with TRBD1. The CDR3 totals 15 residues. From germline, CDR1 is SGHTA and CDR2 FQGNSA. Trimming removed 5 bases from V and 6 bases from J; junction bases left unmatched: 10. The CDR3 coding sequence is TGTGCCAGCAGCCTAGGGGCAGGGGGTCTTCAGCCCCAGCATTTT. This encodes CASSLGAGGLQPQHF.

The table lists this clonotype with a few counts. The V gene is TRBV4-1, the J gene TRBJ2-5; possibly TRBD2 for D (5 bases). The CDR3 totals 13 residues. The V gene's germline CDR1 is MGHRA and CDR2 YSYEKL. Trimming stripped 1 base from V and 5 bases from J, with 8 bases between. DNA of the CDR3: TGCGCCAGCAGCCAAGCCCCGGGGGAGACCCAGTACTTC. It translates to CASSQAPGETQYF.

This clonotype was counted a few times. CDR3 in amino acids: CASNRWDSRAGELFF. DNA for the CDR3: TGTGCCAGTAACCGGTGGGATTCCCGTGCCGGGGAGCTGTTTTTT. The V and J genes are TRBV19 and TRBJ2-2; D is undetermined. Trimming pared 7 bases from V and 6 bases from J, leaving 18 bases between. The CDR3 has 15 residues. Germline V CDR1 and CDR2: LNHDA, SQIVND (reference sequence).

In its sample, this clonotype was seen many times. The chain joins TRBV7-6 to TRBJ1-5, with 8 bases lining up with TRBD1. V shed 5 bases, J shed 1 base, and the junction held 7 bases outside the gene matches. The CDR3 consists of 16 residues. The germline gives CDR1 SGHVS, CDR2 FNYEAQ. The CDR3 sequence: CASSPGGARSNQPQHF. The CDR3, as DNA: TGTGCCAGCAGCCCAGGGGGCGCACGAAGCAATCAGCCCCAGCATTTT. The whole variable domain, remainder taken from reference TRBV7-6 and TRBJ1-5, is GAGVSQSPRYKVTKRGQDVALRCDPISGHVSLYWYRQALGQGPEFLTYFNYEAQQDKSGLPNDRFSAERPEGSISTLTIQRTEQRDSAMYRCASSPGGARSNQPQHFGDGTRLSIL.

In its sample, this clonotype was seen a few times. The J gene is TRBJ2-4, the V gene TRBV28; D unresolved. With 10 bases removed from V and 0 bases from J, the gap between germline ends came to 10 bases. There are 13 residues in the CDR3. Germline V lookup: CDR1 MDHEN, CDR2 SYDVKM. The CDR3 loop is CATALGAKNIQYF. The CDR3 DNA reads as TGTGCCACCGCGCTTGGAGCCAAAAACATTCAGTACTTC. The variable domain in full, completed from reference TRBV28 and TRBJ2-4, reads DVKVTQSSRYLVKRTGEKVFLECVQDMDHENMFWYRQDPGLGLRLIYFSYDVKMKEKGDIPEGYSVSREKKERFSLILESASTNQTSMYLCATALGAKNIQYFGAGTRLSVL.

This clonotype occurred many times. This sequence joins TRBV20-1 and TRBJ2-7, with a weak D call TRBD2 (5 bases). The CDR3 covers 15 residues. Germline assignment: CDR1 DFQATT and CDR2 SNEGSKA (reference sequence). Trimming took 5 bases from V and 3 from J, leaving 20 bases between them. The CDR3 nucleotides read TGCAGTGCTCCGAAAACTAGTCAAGGATTCTACGAGCAGTACTTC. Translation: CSAPKTSQGFYEQYF.

In this sample, this clonotype turned up many times. V usage is TRBV12-5 and J usage is TRBJ2-7; the match to TRBD1 covers 9 bases. The CDR3 consists of 11 residues. With 6 bases clipped from V and 6 bases from J, the junction kept 0 bases outside the gene matches. Germline loops: CDR1 LGHNT, CDR2 FRNRAP. The CDR3 reads CASGTGGEQYF. CDR3 DNA sequence: TGTGCTAGTGGGACAGGGGGCGAGCAGTACTTC.

The rearrangement joins TRBV19 to TRBJ1-1; 7 bases line up with TRBD1. Germline V gene lookup returns CDR1 LNHDA and CDR2 SQIVND (reference sequence). The CDR3 contains 16 residues. The J segment lost 2 bases and the V segment lost 0 bases, leaving 6 bases of the junction unmatched. CDR3 nucleotides: TGTGCCAGTAGTATAGATCTGGGGACAGTCAACACTGAAGCTTTCTTT. Amino acids: CASSIDLGTVNTEAFF.

Details on this clonotype: Since a much larger clone is just one base distant, this may be a read error. The genes are TRBV14 and TRBJ2-1; the D is unclear. Germline-derived CDR1 and CDR2 are SGHDN and FVKESK. The CDR3 consists of 17 residues. This CDR3 is CASSHHPRHSSYDEQFF. The CDR3 nucleotides are TGTGCCAGCAGCCATCACCCCCGACATAGCTCCTACGATGAGCAGTTCTTC.

Points on this clonotype: An end of the junction does not agree with germline; a read error may underlie this. CDR3 residues: CVSSSNILNTGELFF. The CDR3 nucleotides read TGTGTCAGCAGTTCCAATATCCTGAACACCGGGGAGCTGTTTTTT. The chain uses TRBV6-2 or TRBV6-3 and TRBJ2-2; D is ambiguous. This CDR3 has 15 residues. CDR1 and CDR2 (germline): MNHEY, SVGEGT.

This clonotype was found many times. CDR3 sequence reads: CASSQDRRGQGRTGELFF. As DNA, the CDR3 is TGCGCCAGCAGCCAAGATCGTAGGGGACAGGGTCGGACCGGGGAGCTGTTTTTT. The chain is built from TRBV4-3 and TRBJ2-2; 9 bases are a match to TRBD1. With 0 bases clipped from V and 5 bases from J, the junction kept 10 bases outside the gene matches. The CDR3 runs 18 residues. Germline lookup yields CDR1 LGHNA and CDR2 YSLEER.

This clonotype was detected many times. V usage is TRBV12-3 or TRBV12-4 and J usage is TRBJ2-2; weak D call: TRBD2 (6 bases). V lost 7 bases to trimming and J lost 3 bases, with 21 bases between them. The CDR3 sequence is 17 residues long. The CDR3 DNA sequence: TGTGCCAGCACCTGGGGGGATGGGGACCCAGACACCGGGGAGCTGTTTTTT. Translated: CASTWGDGDPDTGELFF.

A note on this clonotype: This may come from a read error, since a much larger clone is one base off. The V call is TRBV4-1, the J call TRBJ1-5; D is unclear. Germline V gene lookup returns CDR1 MGHRA and CDR2 YSYEKL. The CDR3 length is 13 residues. The V end was cut by 8 bases, the J end by 4 bases, with 12 bases between. The CDR3 nucleotides are TGCGCCAGCGGCCCCGCCGGGAATCAGCCCCAGCATTTT. Translation gives CASGPAGNQPQHF.

This clonotype was observed a handful of times. The V and J genes are TRBV27 and TRBJ2-5; TRBD1 matches at 7 bases. V gave up 1 base and J gave up 4 bases; unmatched junction bases: 6. The germline CDR1 and CDR2 sequences are MNHEY and SMNVEV (reference sequence). There are 15 residues in the CDR3. The CDR3 coding sequence is TGTGCCAGCAGTTTATTAGGGGGCGCATTAGAGACCCAGTACTTC. It yields the protein CASSLLGGALETQYF.

Concerning this clonotype itself: At one end the junction does not follow the germline gene, possibly because of a read error. The V call is TRBV7-2, the J call TRBJ1-1, with 7 bases matching TRBD1. The V gene's germline CDR1 is SGHTA and CDR2 FQGNSA. This CDR3 comprises 12 residues. The CDR3 DNA reads TGTGCCAGCAGCCTAGCCTCCGGGACAGTCTTCTTT. This codes for CASSLASGTVFF.

At least ten counts were recorded for this clonotype. The V and J genes are TRBV4-3 and TRBJ2-7, with no clear D. The CDR3 length is 14 residues. CDR1 is LGHNA, CDR2 YSLEER, per germline. Trimming stripped 4 bases from V and 0 bases from J, with 10 bases between. The CDR3 protein is CASSLEENSYEQYF. As DNA, the CDR3 is TGCGCCAGCAGCCTCGAAGAAAACTCCTACGAGCAGTACTTC.

J is TRBJ2-7 and V is TRBV27, with no clear D. The CDR3 contains 14 residues. In germline, CDR1 is MNHEY, CDR2 SMNVEV (reference sequence). Trimming stripped 0 bases from V and 1 base from J, with 7 bases between. CDR3 nucleotides: TGTGCCAGCAGTTTATCCTCCATGTCCTACGAGCAGTACTTC. Residues: CASSLSSMSYEQYF.

As for this clonotype: The junction departs from germline at one end; a sequencing error may be responsible. The chain recombines TRBV7-6 with TRBJ1-1, with 9 nucleotides matching TRBD1. The length of the CDR3 is 17 residues. Germline CDR1 SGHVS, CDR2 FNYEAQ. CDR3: CAGSLRLTGGKNTEAFF. As DNA, the CDR3 is TGTGCCGGCAGCTTAAGGTTGACAGGGGGAAAGAACACTGAAGCTTTCTTT.

This clonotype showed up just once. As the CDR3 is not closed by the conserved phenylalanine or tryptophan, this likely results from a read error. J is TRBJ2-7 and V is TRBV7-9, with D tentatively TRBD2 (6 bases). Germline loops: CDR1 SEHNR, CDR2 FQNEAQ (reference sequence). The germline V and J ends were trimmed by 1 base and 10 bases, with 11 bases remaining between them. This CDR3 is built from 12 residues. CDR3 sequence (DNA): TGTGCCAGCAGCTTAGGGCGGGGAGTTCAGTACTGC. Its protein is CASSLGRGVQYC.